This T cell receptor beta chain came from a study of blood T cell repertoires in COVID-19. Study-level background: Researchers got acute and convalescent COVID-19 samples from the United States, Italy and Spain. PBMCs, B-cell-depleted T cells, or T cells provided the cDNA or gDNA that made up the material.

This clone was counted only a few times. Original methodology: Amplification of reference gene primers was used by the study to estimate nucleated cell counts. Assay: immunoSEQ multiplex PCR; the TCRdb copy retains only in-frame clones and omits some. D and trimming were read from the DNA, whereas the V and J calls and clone size are those reported in that table. The repertoire has over 150,000 clones, about 91% of them found once; the top ten carry 3.9%. The germline CDR1 and CDR2 sequences are MGHRA and YSYEKL. The CDR3 is 15 residues long. V lost 6 bases, J lost 10 bases, and 22 bases lay in between.

The sequenced sample consisted of peripheral blood. The chain links TRBV4-1 to TRBJ2-1; perhaps TRBD2 as D (7 bases). The receptor's source is an older woman who had recovered from COVID-19. The CDR3 nucleotides read TGCGCCAGCAGTGCGGACAGTGGCGCCGGGGGGGAGCAGTTCTTC. Translating it yields CASSADSGAGGEQFF.